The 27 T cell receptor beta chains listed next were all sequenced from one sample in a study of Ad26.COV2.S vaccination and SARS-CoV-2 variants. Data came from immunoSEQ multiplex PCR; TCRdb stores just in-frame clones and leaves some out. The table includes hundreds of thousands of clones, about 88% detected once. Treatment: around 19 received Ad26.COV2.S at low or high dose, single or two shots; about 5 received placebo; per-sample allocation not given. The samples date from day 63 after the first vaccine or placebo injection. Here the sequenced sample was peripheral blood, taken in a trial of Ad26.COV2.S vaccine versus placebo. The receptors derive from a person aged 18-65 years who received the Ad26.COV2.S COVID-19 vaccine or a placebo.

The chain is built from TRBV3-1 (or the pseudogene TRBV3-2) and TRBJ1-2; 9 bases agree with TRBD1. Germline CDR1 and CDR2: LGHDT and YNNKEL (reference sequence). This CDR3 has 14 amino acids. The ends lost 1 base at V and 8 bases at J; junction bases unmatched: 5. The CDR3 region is CASSQGDRVRGYTF. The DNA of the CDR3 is TGTGCCAGCAGCCAAGGGGACAGGGTCAGGGGCTACACCTTC.

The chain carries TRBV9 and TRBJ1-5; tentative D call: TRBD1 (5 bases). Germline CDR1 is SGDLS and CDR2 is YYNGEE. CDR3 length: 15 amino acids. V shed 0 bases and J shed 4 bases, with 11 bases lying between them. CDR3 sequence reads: CASSVGTGANQPQHF. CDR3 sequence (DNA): TGTGCCAGCAGCGTAGGAACAGGAGCTAATCAGCCCCAGCATTTT.

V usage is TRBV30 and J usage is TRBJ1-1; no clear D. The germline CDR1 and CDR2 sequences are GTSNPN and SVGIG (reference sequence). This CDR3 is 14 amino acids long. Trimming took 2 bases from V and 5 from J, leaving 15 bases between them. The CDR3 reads CAWSLFRRRTEAFF. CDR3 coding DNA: TGTGCCTGGAGTCTATTTCGGAGGAGGACTGAAGCTTTCTTT.

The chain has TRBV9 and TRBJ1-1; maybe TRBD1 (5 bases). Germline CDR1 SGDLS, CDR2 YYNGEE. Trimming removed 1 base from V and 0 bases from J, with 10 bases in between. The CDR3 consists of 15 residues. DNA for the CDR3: TGTGCCAGCAGCGTATTAGGGGCGATGAACACTGAAGCTTTCTTT. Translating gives CASSVLGAMNTEAFF.

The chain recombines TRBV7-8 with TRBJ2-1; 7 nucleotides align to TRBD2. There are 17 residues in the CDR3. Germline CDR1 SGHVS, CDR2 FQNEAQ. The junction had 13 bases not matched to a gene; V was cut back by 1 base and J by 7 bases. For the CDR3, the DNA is TGTGCCAGCAGCTTAGTCTCCCCAGCGGGGATTTCTAATGAGCAGTTCTTC. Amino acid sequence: CASSLVSPAGISNEQFF.

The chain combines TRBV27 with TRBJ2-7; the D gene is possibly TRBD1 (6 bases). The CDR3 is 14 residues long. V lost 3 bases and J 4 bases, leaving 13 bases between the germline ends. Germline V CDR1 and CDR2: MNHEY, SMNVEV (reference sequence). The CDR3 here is CASSFQGTNYEQYF. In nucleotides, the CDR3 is TGTGCCAGCAGTTTCCAGGGGACCAATTACGAGCAGTACTTC.

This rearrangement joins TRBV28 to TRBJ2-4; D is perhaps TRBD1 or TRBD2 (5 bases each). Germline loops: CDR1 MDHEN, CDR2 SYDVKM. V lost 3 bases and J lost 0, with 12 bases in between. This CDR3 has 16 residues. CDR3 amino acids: CASSFGDRIAKNIQYF. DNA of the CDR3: TGTGCCAGCAGTTTCGGGGACCGAATAGCCAAAAACATTCAGTACTTC. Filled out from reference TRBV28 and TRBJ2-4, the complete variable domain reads DVKVTQSSRYLVKRTGEKVFLECVQDMDHENMFWYRQDPGLGLRLIYFSYDVKMKEKGDIPEGYSVSREKKERFSLILESASTNQTSMYLCASSFGDRIAKNIQYFGAGTRLSVL.

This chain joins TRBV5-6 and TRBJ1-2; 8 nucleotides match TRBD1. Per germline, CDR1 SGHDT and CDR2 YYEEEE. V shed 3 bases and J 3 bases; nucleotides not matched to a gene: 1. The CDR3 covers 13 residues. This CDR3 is CASSSGGDYGYTF. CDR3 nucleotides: TGTGCCAGCAGCTCAGGGGGCGACTATGGCTACACCTTC.

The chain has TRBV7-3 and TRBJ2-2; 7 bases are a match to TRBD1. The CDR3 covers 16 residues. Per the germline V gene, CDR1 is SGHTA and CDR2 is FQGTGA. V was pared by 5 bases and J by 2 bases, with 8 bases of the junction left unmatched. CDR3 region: CASSPRGQKNTGELFF. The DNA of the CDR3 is TGTGCCAGCAGCCCACGGGGACAGAAAAACACCGGGGAGCTGTTTTTT.

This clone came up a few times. CDR3 coding DNA: TGTGCCAGCAGGGGTTTGAGGGTTAGGGATAATTCACCCCTCCACTTT. It encodes CASRGLRVRDNSPLHF. The chain carries TRBV11-2 and TRBJ1-6; D not resolved. CDR1 and CDR2 (germline): SGHAT, FQNNGV. V was shortened by 6 bases and J by 5 bases, with 17 bases between the two germline ends. CDR3 length equals 16 residues.

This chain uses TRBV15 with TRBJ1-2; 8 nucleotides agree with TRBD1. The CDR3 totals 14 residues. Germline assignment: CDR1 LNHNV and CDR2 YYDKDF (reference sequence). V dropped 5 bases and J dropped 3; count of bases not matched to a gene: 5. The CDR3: CATSPDREDYGYTF. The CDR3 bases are TGTGCCACCAGCCCGGACAGGGAGGACTATGGCTACACCTTC.

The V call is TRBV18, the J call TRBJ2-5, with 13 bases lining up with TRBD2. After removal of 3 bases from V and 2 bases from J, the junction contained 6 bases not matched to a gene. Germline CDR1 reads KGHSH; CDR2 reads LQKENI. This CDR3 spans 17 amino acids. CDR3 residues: CASSPLGLAGQQETQYF. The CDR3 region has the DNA TGTGCCAGCTCACCCCTGGGACTAGCGGGGCAACAAGAGACCCAGTACTTC.

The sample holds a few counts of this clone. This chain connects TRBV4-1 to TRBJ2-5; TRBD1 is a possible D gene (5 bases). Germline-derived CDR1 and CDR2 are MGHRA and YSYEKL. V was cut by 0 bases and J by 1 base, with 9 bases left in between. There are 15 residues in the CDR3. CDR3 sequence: CASSQDRGTQETQYF. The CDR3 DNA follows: TGCGCCAGCAGCCAAGATAGGGGCACCCAAGAGACCCAGTACTTC.

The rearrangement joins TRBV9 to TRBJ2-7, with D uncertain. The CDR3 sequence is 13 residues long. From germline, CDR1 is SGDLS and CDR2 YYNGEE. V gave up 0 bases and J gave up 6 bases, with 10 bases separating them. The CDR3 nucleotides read TGTGCCAGCAGCGTAGAAGGAGTTACCGAGCAGTACTTC. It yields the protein CASSVEGVTEQYF.

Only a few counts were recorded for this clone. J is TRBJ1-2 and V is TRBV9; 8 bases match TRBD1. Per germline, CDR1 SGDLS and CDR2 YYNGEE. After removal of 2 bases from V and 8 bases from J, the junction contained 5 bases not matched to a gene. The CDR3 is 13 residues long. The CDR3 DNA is TGTGCCAGCAGCGTTGGACAGGGCGACGGCTACACCTTC. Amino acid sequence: CASSVGQGDGYTF.

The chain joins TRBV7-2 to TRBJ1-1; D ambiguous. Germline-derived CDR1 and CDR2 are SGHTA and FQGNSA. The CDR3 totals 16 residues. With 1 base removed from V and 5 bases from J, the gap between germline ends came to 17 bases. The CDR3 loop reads CASSLGGPGSGTEAFF. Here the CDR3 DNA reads TGTGCCAGCAGCTTAGGAGGTCCGGGCTCGGGGACTGAAGCTTTCTTT.

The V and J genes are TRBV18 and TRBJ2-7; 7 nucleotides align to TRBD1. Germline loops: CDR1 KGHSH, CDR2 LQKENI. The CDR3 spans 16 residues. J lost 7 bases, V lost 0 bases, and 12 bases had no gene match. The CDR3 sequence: CASSPPDRALAWEQYF. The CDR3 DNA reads TGTGCCAGCTCACCACCCGACAGGGCTCTCGCTTGGGAGCAGTACTTC. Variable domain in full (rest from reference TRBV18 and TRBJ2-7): NAGVMQNPRHLVRRRGQEARLRCSPMKGHSHVYWYRQLPEEGLKFMVYLQKENIIDESGMPKERFSAEFPKEGPSILRIQQVVRGDSAAYFCASSPPDRALAWEQYFGPGTRLTVT.

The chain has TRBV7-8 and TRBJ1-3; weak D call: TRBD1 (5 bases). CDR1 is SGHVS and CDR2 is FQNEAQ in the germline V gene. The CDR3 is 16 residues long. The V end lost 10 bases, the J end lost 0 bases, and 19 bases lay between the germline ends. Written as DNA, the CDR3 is TGTGCCACCGGGGAGGCGGGACGGTCCTCTGGAAACACCATATATTTT. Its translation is CATGEAGRSSGNTIYF.

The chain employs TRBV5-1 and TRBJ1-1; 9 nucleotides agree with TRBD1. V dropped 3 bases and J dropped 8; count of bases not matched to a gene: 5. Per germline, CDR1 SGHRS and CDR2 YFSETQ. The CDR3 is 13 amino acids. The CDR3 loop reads CASSWGQGSEAFF. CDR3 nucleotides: TGCGCCAGCAGCTGGGGACAGGGATCCGAAGCTTTCTTT. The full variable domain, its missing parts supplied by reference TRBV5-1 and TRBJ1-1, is KAGVTQTPRYLIKTRGQQVTLSCSPISGHRSVSWYQQTPGQGLQFLFEYFSETQRNKGNFPGRFSGRQFSNSRSEMNVSTLELGDSALYLCASSWGQGSEAFFGQGTRLTVV.

The CDR3 loop reads CASSPGGLAEAFF. The DNA for the CDR3 is TGTGCCAGCAGCCCAGGGGGCTTGGCTGAAGCTTTCTTT. The chain recombines TRBV27 with TRBJ1-1; 8 bases line up with TRBD1. The germline V gene encodes CDR1 MNHEY and CDR2 SMNVEV (reference sequence). Losses at the gene ends were 6 bases for V and 6 bases for J; bases not matched to a gene: 6. The CDR3 is 13 amino acids.

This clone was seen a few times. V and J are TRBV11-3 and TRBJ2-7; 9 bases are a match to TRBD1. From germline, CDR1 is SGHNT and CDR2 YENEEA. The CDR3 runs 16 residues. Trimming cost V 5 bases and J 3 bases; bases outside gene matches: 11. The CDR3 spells CASSLMGPGQGYEQYF. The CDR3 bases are TGTGCCAGCAGCCTCATGGGACCGGGACAGGGCTACGAGCAGTACTTC.

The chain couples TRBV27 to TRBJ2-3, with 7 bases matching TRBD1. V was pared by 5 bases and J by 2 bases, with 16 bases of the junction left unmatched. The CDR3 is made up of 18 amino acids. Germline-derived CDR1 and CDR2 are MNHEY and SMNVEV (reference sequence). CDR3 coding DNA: TGTGCCAGCAGTCCCGCCAGGACAGGCTCGGTACACACAGATACGCAGTATTTT. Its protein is CASSPARTGSVHTDTQYF.

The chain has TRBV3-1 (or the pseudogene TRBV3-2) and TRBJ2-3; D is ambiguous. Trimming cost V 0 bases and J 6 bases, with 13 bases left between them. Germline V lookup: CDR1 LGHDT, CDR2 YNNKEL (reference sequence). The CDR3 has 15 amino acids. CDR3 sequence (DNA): TGTGCCAGCAGCCAAGAAAAAGCGTACCGGGATACGCAGTATTTT. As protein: CASSQEKAYRDTQYF.

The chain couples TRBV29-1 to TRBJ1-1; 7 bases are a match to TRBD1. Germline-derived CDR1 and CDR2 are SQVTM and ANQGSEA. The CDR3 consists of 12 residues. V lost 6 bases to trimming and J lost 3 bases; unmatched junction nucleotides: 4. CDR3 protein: CSVRDRYTEAFF. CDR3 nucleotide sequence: TGCAGCGTCCGGGACAGATACACTGAAGCTTTCTTT.

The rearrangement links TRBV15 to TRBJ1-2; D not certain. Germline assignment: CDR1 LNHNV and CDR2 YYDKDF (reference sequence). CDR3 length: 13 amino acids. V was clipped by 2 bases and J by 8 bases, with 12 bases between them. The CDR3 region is CATSRSGMLGYTF. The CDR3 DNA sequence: TGTGCCACCAGCAGATCGGGAATGTTAGGCTACACCTTC.

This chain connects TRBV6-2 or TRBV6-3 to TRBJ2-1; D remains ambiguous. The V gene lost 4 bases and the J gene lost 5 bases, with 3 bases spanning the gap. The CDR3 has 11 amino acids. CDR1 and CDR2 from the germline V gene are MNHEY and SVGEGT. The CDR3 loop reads CASSLHNEQFF. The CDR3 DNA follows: TGTGCCAGCAGTTTACACAATGAGCAGTTCTTC.

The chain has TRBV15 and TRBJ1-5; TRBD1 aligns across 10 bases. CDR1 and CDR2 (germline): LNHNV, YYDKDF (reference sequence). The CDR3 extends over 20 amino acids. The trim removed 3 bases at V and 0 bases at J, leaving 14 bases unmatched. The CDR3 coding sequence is TGTGCCACCAGCAGCCCCTCCGGGACAGGGGCCCCTTATAGCAATCAGCCCCAGCATTTT. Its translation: CATSSPSGTGAPYSNQPQHF.